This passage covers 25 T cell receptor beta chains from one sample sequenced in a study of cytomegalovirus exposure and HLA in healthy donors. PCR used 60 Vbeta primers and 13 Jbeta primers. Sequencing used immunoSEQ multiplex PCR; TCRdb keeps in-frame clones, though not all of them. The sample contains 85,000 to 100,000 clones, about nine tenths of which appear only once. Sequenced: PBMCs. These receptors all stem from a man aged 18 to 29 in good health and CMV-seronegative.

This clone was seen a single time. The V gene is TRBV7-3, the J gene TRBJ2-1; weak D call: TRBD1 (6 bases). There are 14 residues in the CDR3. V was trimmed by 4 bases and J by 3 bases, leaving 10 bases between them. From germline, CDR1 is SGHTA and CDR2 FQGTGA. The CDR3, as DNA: TGTGCCAGCAGCTCCGGGACACACTACAATGAGCAGTTCTTC. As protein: CASSSGTHYNEQFF.

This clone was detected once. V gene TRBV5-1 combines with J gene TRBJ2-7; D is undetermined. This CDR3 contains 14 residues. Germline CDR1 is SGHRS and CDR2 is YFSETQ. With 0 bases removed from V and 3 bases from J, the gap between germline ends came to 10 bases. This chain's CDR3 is CASSLGPSGYEQYF. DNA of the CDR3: TGCGCCAGCAGCTTGGGTCCTAGTGGCTACGAGCAGTACTTC.

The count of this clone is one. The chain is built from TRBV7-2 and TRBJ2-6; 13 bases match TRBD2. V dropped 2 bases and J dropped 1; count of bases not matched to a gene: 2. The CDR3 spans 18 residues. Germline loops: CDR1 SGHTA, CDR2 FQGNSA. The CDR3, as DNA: TGTGCCAGCAGCTTACCGGGACTAGCGGGATCTGGGGCCAACGTCCTGACTTTC. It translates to CASSLPGLAGSGANVLTF.

CDR3 residues: CASKYGENYGYTF. The DNA of the CDR3 is TGTGCCAGCAAATATGGGGAGAACTATGGCTACACCTTC. The chain has TRBV6-1 and TRBJ1-2, with D unclear. Per germline, CDR1 MNHNS and CDR2 SASEGT. V lost 7 bases and J 2 bases, leaving 11 bases between the germline ends. The CDR3 spans 13 residues.

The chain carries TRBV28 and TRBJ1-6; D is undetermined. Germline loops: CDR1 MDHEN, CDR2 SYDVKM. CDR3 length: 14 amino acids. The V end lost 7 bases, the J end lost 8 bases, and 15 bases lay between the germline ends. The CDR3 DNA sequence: TGTGCCAGCAATCCCGGTGTGTTTGATTCACCCCTCCACTTT. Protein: CASNPGVFDSPLHF.

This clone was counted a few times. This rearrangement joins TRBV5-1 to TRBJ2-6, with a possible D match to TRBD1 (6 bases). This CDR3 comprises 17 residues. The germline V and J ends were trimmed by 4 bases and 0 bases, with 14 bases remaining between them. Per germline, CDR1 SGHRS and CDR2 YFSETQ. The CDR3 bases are TGCGCCAGCAGCAACCGGACAGCTCCCTCTGGGGCCAACGTCCTGACTTTC. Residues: CASSNRTAPSGANVLTF.

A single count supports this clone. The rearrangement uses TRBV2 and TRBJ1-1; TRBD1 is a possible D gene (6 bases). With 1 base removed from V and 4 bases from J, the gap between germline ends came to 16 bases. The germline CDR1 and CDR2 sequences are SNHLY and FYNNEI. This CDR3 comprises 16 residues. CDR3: CASSEVGRGIGTEAFF. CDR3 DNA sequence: TGTGCCAGCAGTGAAGTGGGCAGGGGTATAGGCACTGAAGCTTTCTTT.

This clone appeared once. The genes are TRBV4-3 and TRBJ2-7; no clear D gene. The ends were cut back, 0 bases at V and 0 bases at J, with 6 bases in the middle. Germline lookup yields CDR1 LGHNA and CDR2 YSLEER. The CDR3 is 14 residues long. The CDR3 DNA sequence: TGCGCCAGCAGCCAAGATCTACCCTCCTACGAGCAGTACTTC. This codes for CASSQDLPSYEQYF.

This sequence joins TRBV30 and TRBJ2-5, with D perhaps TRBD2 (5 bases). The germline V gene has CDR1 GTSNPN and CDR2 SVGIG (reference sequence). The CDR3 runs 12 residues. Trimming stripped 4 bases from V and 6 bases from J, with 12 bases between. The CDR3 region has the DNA TGTGCCTGGATCAAGGGAGATAAGACCCAGTACTTC. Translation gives CAWIKGDKTQYF.

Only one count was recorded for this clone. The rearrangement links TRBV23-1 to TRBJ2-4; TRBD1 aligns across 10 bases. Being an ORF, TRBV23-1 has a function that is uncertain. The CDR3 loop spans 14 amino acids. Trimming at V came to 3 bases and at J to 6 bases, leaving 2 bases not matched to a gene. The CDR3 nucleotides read TGCGCCAGCAGTCACCGGGACAGGGGAAACATTCAGTACTTC. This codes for CASSHRDRGNIQYF.

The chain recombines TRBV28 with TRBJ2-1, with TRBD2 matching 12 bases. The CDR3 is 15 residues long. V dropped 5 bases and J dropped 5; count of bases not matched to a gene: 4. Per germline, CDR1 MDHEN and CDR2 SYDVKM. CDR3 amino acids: CASSIRLAGDNEQFF. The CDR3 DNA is TGTGCCAGCAGTATCAGACTAGCGGGGGACAATGAGCAGTTCTTC.

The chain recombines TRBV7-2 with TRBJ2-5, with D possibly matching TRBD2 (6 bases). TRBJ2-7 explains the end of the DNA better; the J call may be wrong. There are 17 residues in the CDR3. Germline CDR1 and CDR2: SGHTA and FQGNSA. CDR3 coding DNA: TGTGCCAGCAGCTTAGCGCCCCCGGGACTCCTCTCCTACGAGCAGTACTTC. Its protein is CASSLAPPGLLSYEQYF.

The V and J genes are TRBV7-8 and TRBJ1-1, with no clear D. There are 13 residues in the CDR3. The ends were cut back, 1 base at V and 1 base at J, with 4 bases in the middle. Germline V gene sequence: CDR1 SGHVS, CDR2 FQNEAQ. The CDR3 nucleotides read TGTGCCAGCAGCTTAGGGGCGAACACTGAAGCTTTCTTT. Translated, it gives CASSLGANTEAFF.

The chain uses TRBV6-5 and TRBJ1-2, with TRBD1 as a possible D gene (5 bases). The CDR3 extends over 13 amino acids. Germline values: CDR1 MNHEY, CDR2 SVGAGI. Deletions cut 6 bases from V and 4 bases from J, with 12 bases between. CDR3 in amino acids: CASSVTVSYGYTF. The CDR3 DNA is TGTGCCAGCAGCGTGACAGTTAGCTATGGCTACACCTTC.

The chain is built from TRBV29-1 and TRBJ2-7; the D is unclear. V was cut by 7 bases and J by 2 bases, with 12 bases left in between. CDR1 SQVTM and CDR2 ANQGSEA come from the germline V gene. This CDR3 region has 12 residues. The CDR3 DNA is TGCAGCGCCGAAGCTCCGACCTACGAGCAGTACTTC. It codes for CSAEAPTYEQYF.

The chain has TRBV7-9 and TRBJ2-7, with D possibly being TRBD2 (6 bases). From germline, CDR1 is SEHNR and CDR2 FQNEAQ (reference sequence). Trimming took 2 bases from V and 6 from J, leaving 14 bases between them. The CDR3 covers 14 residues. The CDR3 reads CASSLRELTTEQYF. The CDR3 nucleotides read TGTGCCAGCAGCTTACGGGAGCTGACTACCGAGCAGTACTTC.

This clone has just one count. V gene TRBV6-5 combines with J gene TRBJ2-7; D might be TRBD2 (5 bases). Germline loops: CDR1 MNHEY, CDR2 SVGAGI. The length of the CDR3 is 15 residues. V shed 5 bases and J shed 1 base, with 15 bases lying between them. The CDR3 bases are TGTGCCAGCAGTCCCGGCGGGCCCGTATCCTACGAGCAGTACTTC. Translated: CASSPGGPVSYEQYF.

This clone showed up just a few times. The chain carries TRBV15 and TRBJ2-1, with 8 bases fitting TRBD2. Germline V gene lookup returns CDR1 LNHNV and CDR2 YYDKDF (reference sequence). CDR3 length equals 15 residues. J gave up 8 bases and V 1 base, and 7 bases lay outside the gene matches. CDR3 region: CATSRAVGSGDEQFF. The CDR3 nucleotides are TGTGCCACCAGCAGAGCGGTGGGTAGCGGGGATGAGCAGTTCTTC.

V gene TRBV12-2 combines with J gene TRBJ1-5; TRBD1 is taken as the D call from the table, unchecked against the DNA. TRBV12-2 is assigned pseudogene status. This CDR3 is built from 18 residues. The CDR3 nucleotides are TGTGCAAGTCGCTTCCCATCGACAGGGCTATATAGCAATCAGCCCCAGCATTTT. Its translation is CASRFPSTGLYSNQPQHF.

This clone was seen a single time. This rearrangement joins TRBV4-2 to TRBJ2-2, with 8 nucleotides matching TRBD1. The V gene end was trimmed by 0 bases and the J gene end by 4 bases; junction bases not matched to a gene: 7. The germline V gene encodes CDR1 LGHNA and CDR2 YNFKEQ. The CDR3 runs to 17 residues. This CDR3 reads CASSQDEGRGLTGELFF. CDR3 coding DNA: TGTGCCAGCAGCCAAGACGAGGGCAGGGGGCTCACCGGGGAGCTGTTTTTT.

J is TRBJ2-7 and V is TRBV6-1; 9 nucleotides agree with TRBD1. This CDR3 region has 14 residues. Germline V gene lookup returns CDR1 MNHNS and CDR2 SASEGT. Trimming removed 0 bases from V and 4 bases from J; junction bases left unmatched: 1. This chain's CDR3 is CASSEAGTGYEQYF. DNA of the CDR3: TGTGCCAGCAGTGAAGCCGGGACAGGGTACGAGCAGTACTTC.

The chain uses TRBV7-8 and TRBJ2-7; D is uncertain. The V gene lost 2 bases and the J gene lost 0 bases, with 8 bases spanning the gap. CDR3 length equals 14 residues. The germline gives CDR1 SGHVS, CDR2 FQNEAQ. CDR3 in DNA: TGTGCCAGCAGCTTACTGCGAAGCTCCTACGAGCAGTACTTC. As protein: CASSLLRSSYEQYF.

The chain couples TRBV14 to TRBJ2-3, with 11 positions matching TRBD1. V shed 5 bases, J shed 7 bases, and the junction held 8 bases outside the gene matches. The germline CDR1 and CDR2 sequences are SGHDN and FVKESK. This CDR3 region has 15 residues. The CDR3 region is CASSGRTGGLNTQYF. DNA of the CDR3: TGTGCCAGCAGCGGGCGGACAGGGGGCCTTAATACGCAGTATTTT. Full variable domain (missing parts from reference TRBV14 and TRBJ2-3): EAGVTQFPSHSVIEKGQTVTLRCDPISGHDNLYWYRRVMGKEIKFLLHFVKESKQDESGMPNNRFLAERTGGTYSTLKVQPAELEDSGVYFCASSGRTGGLNTQYFGPGTRLTVL.

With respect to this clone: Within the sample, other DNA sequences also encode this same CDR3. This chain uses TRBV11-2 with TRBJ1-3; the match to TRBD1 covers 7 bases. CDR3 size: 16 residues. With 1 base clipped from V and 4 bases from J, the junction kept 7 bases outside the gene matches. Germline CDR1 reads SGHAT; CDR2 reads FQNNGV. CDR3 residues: CASSLVGTAIGNTIYF. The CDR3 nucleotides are TGTGCCAGCAGCTTAGTCGGGACAGCAATAGGAAACACCATATATTTT.

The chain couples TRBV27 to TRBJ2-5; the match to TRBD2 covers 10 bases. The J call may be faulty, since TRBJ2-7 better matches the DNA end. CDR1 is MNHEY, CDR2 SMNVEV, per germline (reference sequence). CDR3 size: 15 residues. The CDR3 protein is CASSTTAGGPYEQYF. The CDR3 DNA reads TGTGCCAGCAGTACGACAGCGGGAGGGCCCTACGAGCAGTACTTC.